A selection of T cell receptor beta chains follows, all from one sample in a study of radiotherapy plus CTLA-4 blockade in lung cancer. Sequencing used immunoSEQ multiplex PCR; TCRdb keeps in-frame clones, though not all of them. The table has 65,000 to 100,000 clones, around 83% seen once. The sequencing here drew on peripheral blood, taken from a patient treated with radiotherapy plus ipilimumab. Every receptor here comes from a human donor with non-small cell lung cancer who had stable disease on radiotherapy plus ipilimumab. CDR3s include the opening cysteine and the closing phenylalanine or tryptophan. Each record gives: J gene, V gene, clone size, D gene, CDR3 DNA, CDR3 protein. A D gene is named only where the DNA matches it firmly. Clone size is not always given. Where it is, it says once, few, many or a class for expanded clones.

J gene: TRBJ2-5; V gene: TRBV7-3; clone size: NA; D gene: NA; CDR3 DNA: TGTGCCAGCAGCCCGGGGGGCGAGGGTATGGAGACCCAGTACTTC; CDR3 protein: CASSPGGEGMETQYF
J gene: TRBJ2-1; V gene: TRBV7-2; clone size: NA; D gene: TRBD2; CDR3 DNA: TGTGCCAGCAGCCTGGGGACTACCAATGAGCAGTTCTTC; CDR3 protein: CASSLGTTNEQFF
J gene: TRBJ1-6; V gene: TRBV11-3; clone size: NA; D gene: NA; CDR3 DNA: TGTGCCAGCAGCTTTTCGTCGGATTCACCCCTCCACTTT; CDR3 protein: CASSFSSDSPLHF
J gene: TRBJ1-5; V gene: TRBV7-9; clone size: NA; D gene: NA; CDR3 DNA: TGTGCCAGCAGCCCCCGGGGCAGCAATCAGCCCCAGCATTTT; CDR3 protein: CASSPRGSNQPQHF
J gene: TRBJ1-5; V gene: TRBV7-2; clone size: NA; D gene: NA; CDR3 DNA: TGTGCCAGCAGCTTCGGCGGGGACCAGCCCCAGCATTTT; CDR3 protein: CASSFGGDQPQHF
J gene: TRBJ1-6; V gene: TRBV29-1; clone size: NA; D gene: TRBD1; CDR3 DNA: TGCAGCGTTAGAACAGGGGACTCCTATAATTCACCCCTCCACTTT; CDR3 protein: CSVRTGDSYNSPLHF
J gene: TRBJ2-1; V gene: TRBV7-2; clone size: NA; D gene: TRBD2; CDR3 DNA: TGTGCCAGCAGCTTGGACGGGACTAGCTTGGATGAGCAGTTCTTC; CDR3 protein: CASSLDGTSLDEQFF
J gene: TRBJ1-6; V gene: TRBV5-1; clone size: NA; D gene: NA; CDR3 DNA: TGCGCCAGCAGCTTGTCCCCGGTGGATTCACCCCTCCACTTT; CDR3 protein: CASSLSPVDSPLHF
J gene: TRBJ1-1; V gene: TRBV7-9; clone size: few; D gene: TRBD1; CDR3 DNA: TGTGCCAGCAGTTTTTCTGGACAGGAAGAAGCTTTCTTT; CDR3 protein: CASSFSGQEEAFF
J gene: TRBJ2-1; V gene: TRBV9; clone size: once; D gene: NA; CDR3 DNA: TGTGCCAGCAGCGTTACCGGGACCCGCGGTGTACATGAGCAGTTCTTC; CDR3 protein: CASSVTGTRGVHEQFF
J gene: TRBJ2-3; V gene: TRBV7-3; clone size: NA; D gene: TRBD2; CDR3 DNA: TGTGCCAGCAGCACCTATAGCGGGGGTTCAGATACGCAGTATTTT; CDR3 protein: CASSTYSGGSDTQYF
J gene: TRBJ2-7; V gene: TRBV6-1; clone size: few; D gene: NA; CDR3 DNA: TGTGCCAGCAAGGGCAGCCTCTACGAGCAGTACTTC; CDR3 protein: CASKGSLYEQYF
J gene: TRBJ1-5; V gene: TRBV10-3; clone size: NA; D gene: TRBD1; CDR3 DNA: TGTGCCATCAGTGAGTCGGTGGGGACAGGAAACAATCAGCCCCAGCATTTT; CDR3 protein: CAISESVGTGNNQPQHF
J gene: TRBJ1-2; V gene: TRBV29-1; clone size: NA; D gene: TRBD1; CDR3 DNA: TGCAGCGTTGAAGGGGGGACAGGGGCGAATGGCTACACCTTC; CDR3 protein: CSVEGGTGANGYTF
J gene: TRBJ2-7; V gene: TRBV30; clone size: once; D gene: NA; CDR3 DNA: TGTGCCTGGAGCCATTCAGGAGGCCGCTACGAGCAGTACTTC; CDR3 protein: CAWSHSGGRYEQYF
J gene: TRBJ1-5; V gene: TRBV6-5; clone size: NA; D gene: NA; CDR3 DNA: TGTGCCAGCAGTTACTCGAGGGCAGGAACCAATCAGCCCCAGCATTTT; CDR3 protein: CASSYSRAGTNQPQHF
J gene: TRBJ1-2; V gene: TRBV19; clone size: few; D gene: NA; CDR3 DNA: TGTGCCAGTAGTCCCACGTGGGGCAGGGGCTTTAGTAATACCTATGGCTACACCTTC; CDR3 protein: CASSPTWGRGFSNTYGYTF
J gene: TRBJ1-3; V gene: TRBV4-1; clone size: NA; D gene: NA; CDR3 DNA: TGCGCCAGCAGCTTAAGGTCCATCTCTGGAAACACCATATATTTT; CDR3 protein: CASSLRSISGNTIYF
J gene: TRBJ1-4; V gene: TRBV5-1; clone size: NA; D gene: NA; CDR3 DNA: TGCGCCAGCAGTAGTTCAACAACTAATGAAAAACTGTTTTTT; CDR3 protein: CASSSSTTNEKLFF
J gene: TRBJ2-5; V gene: TRBV14; clone size: NA; D gene: NA; CDR3 DNA: TGTGCCAGCAGCCAACTAAGCGGCGGGGAGACCCAGTACTTC; CDR3 protein: CASSQLSGGETQYF
J gene: TRBJ1-2; V gene: TRBV19; clone size: few; D gene: NA; CDR3 DNA: TGTGCCAGTAGTTTTCCCACATCGACAGGAGGTGGGTATGGCTACACCTTC; CDR3 protein: CASSFPTSTGGGYGYTF
J gene: TRBJ1-1; V gene: TRBV9; clone size: NA; D gene: NA; CDR3 DNA: TGTGCCAGCAGCGTAGCGGGGAGGGATACTGAAGCTTTCTTT; CDR3 protein: CASSVAGRDTEAFF
J gene: TRBJ1-5; V gene: TRBV2; clone size: NA; D gene: NA; CDR3 DNA: TGTGCCAGCAGTGAAATATTATGGGTGGGTCAGCCCCAGCATTTT; CDR3 protein: CASSEILWVGQPQHF
J gene: TRBJ2-2; V gene: TRBV2; clone size: NA; D gene: NA; CDR3 DNA: TGTGCCAGCAGTGAACGCCCGGGAACAGGGGAGCTGTTTTTT; CDR3 protein: CASSERPGTGELFF
J gene: TRBJ2-5; V gene: TRBV5-4; clone size: NA; D gene: NA; CDR3 DNA: TGTGCCAGCAGCTTGGATGAAGGGCTGGGAGAGACCCAGTACTTC; CDR3 protein: CASSLDEGLGETQYF
J gene: TRBJ2-2; V gene: TRBV5-1; clone size: NA; D gene: TRBD2; CDR3 DNA: TGCGCCAGCAGCTTTGGTGGACTAGGGAAGACCGGGGAGCTGTTTTTT; CDR3 protein: CASSFGGLGKTGELFF
J gene: TRBJ2-2; V gene: TRBV5-1; clone size: NA; D gene: TRBD2; CDR3 DNA: TGCGCCAGCAGCTTGACTAGCGGGAGGACCGGGGAGCTGTTTTTT; CDR3 protein: CASSLTSGRTGELFF
J gene: TRBJ2-5; V gene: TRBV7-8; clone size: NA; D gene: TRBD2; CDR3 DNA: TGTGCCAGCAGCTTACCCTCCGCCAGGACTAGCGGGAGGGCCATGGAGACCCAGTACTTC; CDR3 protein: CASSLPSARTSGRAMETQYF
J gene: TRBJ2-5; V gene: TRBV7-2; clone size: once; D gene: NA; CDR3 DNA: TGTGCCAGCAGCTTAGCGCCCCGGGAGCCAGAGACCCAGTACTTC; CDR3 protein: CASSLAPREPETQYF
J gene: TRBJ2-6; V gene: TRBV6-5; clone size: once; D gene: NA; CDR3 DNA: TGTGCCAGCAGTTACTCGGGCTCTGGGGCCAACGTCCTGACTTTC; CDR3 protein: CASSYSGSGANVLTF
J gene: TRBJ2-2; V gene: TRBV10-2; clone size: NA; D gene: TRBD2; CDR3 DNA: TGCGCCAGCAGTGAGACATTAGCGGGGGGACGAACCGGGGAGCTGTTTTTT; CDR3 protein: CASSETLAGGRTGELFF
J gene: TRBJ2-2; V gene: TRBV7-8; clone size: NA; D gene: NA; CDR3 DNA: TGTGCCAGCATGGACTATCGCCTTGATGGAACCGGGGAGCTGTTTTTT; CDR3 protein: CASMDYRLDGTGELFF
J gene: TRBJ2-5; V gene: TRBV7-7; clone size: NA; D gene: TRBD2; CDR3 DNA: TGTGCTAGCAGCTTAGAAAGGCCTAGCGGGTATGAGCAGTACTTC; CDR3 protein: CASSLERPSGYEQYF
J gene: TRBJ1-6; V gene: TRBV6-4; clone size: NA; D gene: TRBD1; CDR3 DNA: TGTGCCAGCAGTGATCCCAAAGGGACAGGGCGATCACCCCTCCACTTT; CDR3 protein: CASSDPKGTGRSPLHF
J gene: TRBJ2-5; V gene: TRBV27; clone size: NA; D gene: NA; CDR3 DNA: TGTGCCAGCAGTGACACAGGGAGAGAGACCCAGTACTTC; CDR3 protein: CASSDTGRETQYF
J gene: TRBJ1-2; V gene: TRBV10-3; clone size: NA; D gene: NA; CDR3 DNA: TGTGCCATCAGCAGACAGTCTGCTAACTATGGCTACACCTTC; CDR3 protein: CAISRQSANYGYTF
J gene: TRBJ1-1; V gene: TRBV19; clone size: medium-sized; D gene: TRBD1; CDR3 DNA: TGTGCCAGTAGCCCGACAGGGTGGACTGAAGCTTTCTTT; CDR3 protein: CASSPTGWTEAFF
J gene: TRBJ2-5; V gene: TRBV30; clone size: once; D gene: TRBD2; CDR3 DNA: TGTGCCTGGAGTCTTACCTCTAGCGGGAGGGCCGTGCAGACCCAGTACTTC; CDR3 protein: CAWSLTSSGRAVQTQYF
J gene: TRBJ1-5; V gene: TRBV6-5; clone size: NA; D gene: NA; CDR3 DNA: TGTGCCAGCAGCCCGGGCCTCCCGCGGGATCAGCCCCAGCATTTT; CDR3 protein: CASSPGLPRDQPQHF
J gene: TRBJ2-2; V gene: TRBV7-8; clone size: NA; D gene: TRBD1; CDR3 DNA: TGTGCCAGCATCCTTACGGAGACCGGGACAGGGGGTTCGAACACCGGGGAGCTGTTTTTT; CDR3 protein: CASILTETGTGGSNTGELFF
J gene: TRBJ2-2; V gene: TRBV27; clone size: NA; D gene: NA; CDR3 DNA: TGTGCCAGCAGTTTTCTTGGAAACACCGGGGAGCTGTTTTTT; CDR3 protein: CASSFLGNTGELFF
J gene: TRBJ2-1; V gene: TRBV7-6; clone size: NA; D gene: TRBD2; CDR3 DNA: TGTGCCAGCAGCTTAGAGGGACTAGCGGGGTACAATGAGCAGTTCTTC; CDR3 protein: CASSLEGLAGYNEQFF
J gene: TRBJ2-2; V gene: TRBV19; clone size: NA; D gene: TRBD2; CDR3 DNA: TGTGCCAGTAGTATAGTTCATCGTCGGGCGGGGGGTTACACCGGGGAGCTGTTTTTT; CDR3 protein: CASSIVHRRAGGYTGELFF
J gene: TRBJ1-5; V gene: TRBV28; clone size: NA; D gene: TRBD1; CDR3 DNA: TGTGCCAGCAGCCCTCGAACAGACAGGGTGGGAAGCAATCAGCCCCAGCATTTT; CDR3 protein: CASSPRTDRVGSNQPQHF
J gene: TRBJ2-3; V gene: TRBV29-1; clone size: NA; D gene: TRBD2; CDR3 DNA: TGCAGCGCCGGAGGGACTAGCGGGAACACAGATACGCAGTATTTT; CDR3 protein: CSAGGTSGNTDTQYF
J gene: TRBJ1-5; V gene: TRBV18; clone size: NA; D gene: NA; CDR3 DNA: TGTGCCAGCTCACGAGGGAAGGGCAATCAGCCCCAGCATTTT; CDR3 protein: CASSRGKGNQPQHF
J gene: TRBJ2-2; V gene: TRBV27; clone size: once; D gene: NA; CDR3 DNA: TGTGCCAGCAGTTTCGGGGGAGGAACCGGGGAGCTGTTTTTT; CDR3 protein: CASSFGGGTGELFF
J gene: TRBJ2-1; V gene: TRBV5-1; clone size: NA; D gene: TRBD2; CDR3 DNA: TGCGCCAGCAGCTCCCCCCTCAGGACTAGCTGGTCCTACAATGAGCAGTTCTTC; CDR3 protein: CASSSPLRTSWSYNEQFF
J gene: TRBJ2-3; V gene: TRBV5-1; clone size: NA; D gene: NA; CDR3 DNA: TGCGCCAGCAGCTTGGATGGCACAGATACGCAGTATTTT; CDR3 protein: CASSLDGTDTQYF
J gene: TRBJ2-3; V gene: TRBV5-4; clone size: few; D gene: TRBD1; CDR3 DNA: TGTGCCAGCAGCTCGGGACAGGGAAGGACAGATACGCAGTATTTT; CDR3 protein: CASSSGQGRTDTQYF
J gene: TRBJ2-2; V gene: TRBV21-1; clone size: NA; D gene: NA; CDR3 DNA: TGTGCCAGCAGCAAAGGTCCAGGGAATACCACCGGGGAGCTGTTTTTT; CDR3 protein: CASSKGPGNTTGELFF
J gene: TRBJ2-1; V gene: TRBV6-4; clone size: NA; D gene: TRBD1; CDR3 DNA: TGTGCCAGCAGTGATACTACCGGAACAGGGGGAAATGAGCAGTTCTTC; CDR3 protein: CASSDTTGTGGNEQFF
J gene: TRBJ2-1; V gene: TRBV19; clone size: NA; D gene: NA; CDR3 DNA: TGTGCCAGTAGTATCCTCCTAGCGAACAATGAGCAGTTCTTC; CDR3 protein: CASSILLANNEQFF
J gene: TRBJ1-5; V gene: TRBV28; clone size: NA; D gene: TRBD1; CDR3 DNA: TGTGCCAGCAGTCCTCTCAGACAGGGGCAAAATCAGCCCCAGCATTTT; CDR3 protein: CASSPLRQGQNQPQHF